One sample yielded the 7 T cell receptor beta chains listed below, sequenced in a study of CD8 T cells in Susac syndrome. When the RNA was reverse transcribed, random hexamers were used with an input of roughly 0.5 to 1 ug. TCRdb used MiXCR to reprocess the immunoSEQ multiplex PCR reads, holding one entry per CDR3 protein. Among some 400,000 distinct CDR3 sequences listed, more than 70% were seen once. The sequencing input was CD8+ T cells from PBMCs. These receptors all stem from a human donor with multiple sclerosis.

The gene calls are TRBV9 and TRBJ2-3, with TRBD2 identical over 10 bases. After removal of 4 bases from V and 6 bases from J, the junction contained 11 bases not matched to a gene. This CDR3 contains 16 residues. The V gene's germline CDR1 is SGDLS and CDR2 YYNGEE. The CDR3 here is CASSSRSGGASDTQYF. DNA for the CDR3: TGTGCCAGCAGCTCGAGAAGCGGGGGGGCCTCCGATACGCAGTATTTT.

The chain carries TRBV12-3 or TRBV12-4 and TRBJ1-1; no clear D gene. Trimming pared 6 bases from V and 7 bases from J, leaving 27 bases between. The CDR3 runs 17 residues. The CDR3 nucleotides read TGTGCCAGCAGGTCCTATCCCTATCCCGAACCTATACTTGAAGCTTTCTTT. It specifies CASRSYPYPEPILEAFF.

This rearrangement joins TRBV5-8 to TRBJ1-1; D not resolved. The ends were cut back, 7 bases at V and 5 bases at J, with 15 bases in the middle. This CDR3 contains 13 residues. The germline gives CDR1 SGHTS, CDR2 YDEGEE. CDR3 coding DNA: TGTGCCAGCGTCCTGGAGAGTGGGACTGAAGCTTTCTTT. Translated: CASVLESGTEAFF.

The rearrangement joins TRBV9 to TRBJ2-1, with D perhaps TRBD2 (5 bases). Looked up from germline, CDR1 is SGDLS and CDR2 is YYNGEE. This CDR3 comprises 16 residues. Trimming shortened V by 2 bases and J by 4 bases, and 16 bases separated the two germline ends. CDR3: CASSVEGLATYNEQFF. For the CDR3, the DNA is TGTGCCAGCAGCGTTGAGGGTTTGGCGACTTACAATGAGCAGTTCTTC.

V is TRBV27 and J is TRBJ2-5; D gene uncertain. Germline CDR1 MNHEY, CDR2 SMNVEV (reference sequence). The CDR3 contains 13 residues. V gave up 5 bases and J gave up 2 bases, with 9 bases separating them. The CDR3 DNA sequence: TGTGCCAGCAGTCCTATAGGTCAAGAGACCCAGTACTTC. Amino acids: CASSPIGQETQYF.

The chain uses TRBV11-3 and TRBJ2-5; possible D gene TRBD1, 6 bases. CDR1 and CDR2 from the germline V gene are SGHNT and YENEEA. The length of the CDR3 is 14 residues. Trimming took 3 bases from V and 3 from J, leaving 11 bases between them. In DNA, the CDR3 is TGTGCCAGCAGCTTCTCTCCAGGGGAAGAGACCCAGTACTTC. Translation gives CASSFSPGEETQYF. The full variable domain, rest sourced from reference TRBV11-3 and TRBJ2-5, is EAGVVQSPRYKIIEKKQPVAFWCNPISGHNTLYWYLQNLGQGPELLIRYENEEAVDDSQLPKDRFSAERLKGVDSTLKIQPAELGDSAVYLCASSFSPGEETQYFGPGTRLLVL.

The chain is built from TRBV6-2 or TRBV6-3 and TRBJ1-1; D gene unclear. Germline V gene sequence: CDR1 MNHEY, CDR2 SVGEGT. The CDR3 is 15 residues long. Trimming took off 7 bases at V and 3 bases at J, with 18 bases between the two ends. The CDR3 reads CASTTDRSLDTEAFF. The CDR3 nucleotides are TGTGCCAGCACCACCGACCGAAGCTTGGACACTGAAGCTTTCTTT.